The 5 T cell receptor beta chains in this list originate from one sample, sequenced in a study of cytomegalovirus exposure and HLA in healthy donors. PCR amplification relied on 60 Vbeta primers (plus 13 Jbeta primers). Measured with immunoSEQ multiplex PCR; TCRdb has only the in-frame clones, and not every one. The repertoire holds under 200,000 clones, with around 79% as singletons. Sequences were obtained from PBMCs. The receptor source for this set is a female donor in good health and CMV-seronegative.

V and J are TRBV7-3 and TRBJ2-5, with 9 bases aligning to TRBD1. Unmatched junction bases numbered 7, after V lost 1 base and J lost 1 base. This CDR3 comprises 17 residues. Germline V gene lookup returns CDR1 SGHTA and CDR2 FQGTGA. Here the CDR3 DNA reads TGTGCCAGCAGCTTAATGCCGGGACAGGGTCGCCAAGAGACCCAGTACTTC. Encoded protein: CASSLMPGQGRQETQYF.

J is TRBJ1-5 and V is TRBV5-5; 11 nucleotides align to TRBD1. V shed 4 bases, J shed 0 bases, and the junction held 6 bases outside the gene matches. The CDR3 runs to 17 residues. Germline CDR1 is SGHKS and CDR2 is YYEKEE (reference sequence). CDR3 in DNA: TGTGCCAGCAGCCTCGGGACAGGGGGATATAGCAATCAGCCCCAGCATTTT. Its translation: CASSLGTGGYSNQPQHF.

The chain uses TRBV7-2 and TRBJ1-3; D call uncertain. The length of the CDR3 is 14 residues. Germline CDR1 and CDR2: SGHTA and FQGNSA. Trimming removed 2 bases from V and 0 bases from J, with 5 bases in between. The DNA for the CDR3 is TGTGCCAGCAGCTTACGGAGCTCTGGAAACACCATATATTTT. Translation: CASSLRSSGNTIYF.

The genes are TRBV10-3 and TRBJ2-7, with 9 bases lining up with TRBD2. This CDR3 has 15 amino acids. In germline, CDR1 is ENHRY, CDR2 SYGVKD. Unmatched junction bases numbered 3, after V lost 1 base and J lost 2 bases. CDR3 nucleotide sequence: TGTGCCATCAGTGAGTGGGCGGGAGGGGCCTACGAGCAGTACTTC. Its protein product is CAISEWAGGAYEQYF.

In nucleotides, the CDR3 is TGTGCCAGTAGTACCAACAGGGTGCGAAACACTGAAGCTTTCTTT. Its translation is CASSTNRVRNTEAFF. This rearrangement joins TRBV19 to TRBJ1-1, with D perhaps TRBD1 (6 bases). CDR3 size: 15 residues. Germline CDR1 is LNHDA and CDR2 is SQIVND (reference sequence). Deletions cut 4 bases from V and 2 bases from J, with 14 bases between.